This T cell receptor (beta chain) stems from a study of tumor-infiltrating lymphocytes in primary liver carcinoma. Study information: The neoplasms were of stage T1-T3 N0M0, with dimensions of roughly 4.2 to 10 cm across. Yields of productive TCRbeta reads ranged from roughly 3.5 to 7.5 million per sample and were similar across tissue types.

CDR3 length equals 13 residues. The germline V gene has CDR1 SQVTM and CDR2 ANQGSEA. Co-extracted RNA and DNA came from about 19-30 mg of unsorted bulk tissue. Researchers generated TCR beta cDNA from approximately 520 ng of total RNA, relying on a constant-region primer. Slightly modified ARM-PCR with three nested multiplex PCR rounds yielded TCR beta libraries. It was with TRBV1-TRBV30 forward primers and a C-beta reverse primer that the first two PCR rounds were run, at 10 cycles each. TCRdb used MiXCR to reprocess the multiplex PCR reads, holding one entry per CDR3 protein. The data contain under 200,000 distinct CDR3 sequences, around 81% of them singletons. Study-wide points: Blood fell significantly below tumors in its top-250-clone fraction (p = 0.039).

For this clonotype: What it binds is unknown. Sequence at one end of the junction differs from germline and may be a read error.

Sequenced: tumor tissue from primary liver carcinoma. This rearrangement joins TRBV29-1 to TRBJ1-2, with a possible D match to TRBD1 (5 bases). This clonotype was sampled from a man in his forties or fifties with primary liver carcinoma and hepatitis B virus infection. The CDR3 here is CSVEPHGTYGYTF. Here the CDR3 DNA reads TGCAGCGTTGAGCCCCACGGGACCTATGGCTACACGTTC.